This TCR beta chain was found in a study of shared clonotypes between healthy human individuals. At the level of the study: With ages of 18 to 49, the donors were two women and a few men.

Study-wide points: Only a few donors were included, so the genetic and exposure-history diversity represented was limited.

The sorted-subset replicate PCRs were given around 200 ng DNA, which is 31,000 or so T cell genomes. Assay used: immunoSEQ multiplex PCR; TCRdb lists only in-frame clones, some missing. Of some 500,000 clones in the sample, roughly 95% were seen once. The CDR3 runs 14 residues. V lost 0 bases, J lost 3 bases, and 6 bases lay in between. CDR1 is SEHNR, CDR2 FQNEAQ, per germline (reference sequence). Details on this clone: What it binds is not known.

The sample consisted of naive CD4+ T cells sorted from blood. This sample's subset: CD45RA+ positively selected. This chain joins TRBV7-9 and TRBJ2-1; the D is unclear. The origin of this receptor is a woman aged 25 to 39 in good health. The CDR3 bases are TGTGCCAGCAGCTTAGCTCCAGTCTACAATGAGCAGTTCTTC. It encodes CASSLAPVYNEQFF.